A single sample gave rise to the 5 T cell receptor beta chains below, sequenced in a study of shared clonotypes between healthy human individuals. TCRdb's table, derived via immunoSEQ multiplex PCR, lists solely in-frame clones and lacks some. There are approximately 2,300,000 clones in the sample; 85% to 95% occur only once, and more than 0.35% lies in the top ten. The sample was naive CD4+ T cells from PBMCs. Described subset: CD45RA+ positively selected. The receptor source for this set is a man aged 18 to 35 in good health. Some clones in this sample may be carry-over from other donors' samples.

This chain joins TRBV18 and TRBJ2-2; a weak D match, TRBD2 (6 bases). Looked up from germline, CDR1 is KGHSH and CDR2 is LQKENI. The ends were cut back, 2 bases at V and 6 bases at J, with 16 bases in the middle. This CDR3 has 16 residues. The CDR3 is CASSPVGAGGPGELFF. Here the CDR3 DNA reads TGTGCCAGCTCACCAGTTGGGGCCGGGGGACCCGGGGAGCTGTTTTTT. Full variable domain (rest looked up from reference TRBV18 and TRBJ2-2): NAGVMQNPRHLVRRRGQEARLRCSPMKGHSHVYWYRQLPEEGLKFMVYLQKENIIDESGMPKERFSAEFPKEGPSILRIQQVVRGDSAAYFCASSPVGAGGPGELFFGEGSRLTVL.

Here the CDR3 reads CASSPWGGNTGELFF. The CDR3 coding sequence is TGTGCCAGCAGCCCCTGGGGAGGGAACACCGGGGAGCTGTTTTTT. The chain combines TRBV11-2 with TRBJ2-2; tentative D call: TRBD2 (6 bases). Germline CDR1 SGHAT, CDR2 FQNNGV. The V gene lost 5 bases and the J gene lost 1 base, with 11 bases spanning the gap. The CDR3 spans 15 residues.

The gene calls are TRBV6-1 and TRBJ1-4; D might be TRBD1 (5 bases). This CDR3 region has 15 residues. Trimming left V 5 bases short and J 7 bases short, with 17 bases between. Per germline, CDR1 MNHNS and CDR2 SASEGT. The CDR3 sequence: CASSPVGGASEKLFF. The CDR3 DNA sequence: TGTGCCAGCAGTCCCGTGGGAGGGGCAAGTGAAAAACTGTTTTTT.

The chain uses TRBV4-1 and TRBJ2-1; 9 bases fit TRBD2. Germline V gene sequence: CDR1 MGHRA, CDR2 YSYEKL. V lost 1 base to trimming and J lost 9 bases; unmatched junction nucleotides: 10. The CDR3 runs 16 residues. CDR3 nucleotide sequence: TGCGCCAGCAGCCAAGGACTAGCGGTGCGTTGGAGTGAGCAGTTCTTC. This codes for CASSQGLAVRWSEQFF.

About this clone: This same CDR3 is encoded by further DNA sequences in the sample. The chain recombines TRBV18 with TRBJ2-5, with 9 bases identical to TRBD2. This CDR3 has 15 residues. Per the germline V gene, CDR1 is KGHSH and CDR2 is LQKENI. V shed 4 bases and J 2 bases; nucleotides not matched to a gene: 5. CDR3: CASSRLTSGQETQYF. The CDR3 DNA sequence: TGTGCCAGCTCACGGCTGACTAGCGGACAAGAGACCCAGTACTTC. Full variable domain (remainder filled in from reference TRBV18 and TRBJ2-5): NAGVMQNPRHLVRRRGQEARLRCSPMKGHSHVYWYRQLPEEGLKFMVYLQKENIIDESGMPKERFSAEFPKEGPSILRIQQVVRGDSAAYFCASSRLTSGQETQYFGPGTRLLVL.